This T cell receptor beta chain was identified in a study of PD-L1 blockade in urothelial cancer. Study as a whole: Each participant's history included 0 to 3 prior chemotherapy regimens.

Concerning this clone: The target antigen is unknown.

General study points: Better progression-free and overall survival followed lower pretreatment blood clonality.

The V and J ends lost 0 bases and 3 bases, in that order; junction bases with no gene match: 6. The CDR3 runs 15 residues. Germline CDR1 SGDLS, CDR2 YYNGEE. Some clones are missing from TCRdb's copy, which holds only in-frame ones; the method was immunoSEQ multiplex PCR. Of 25,000 to 35,000 clones listed, approximately 89% are singletons. It was locally advanced or metastatic urothelial carcinoma that patients had. There were between 1 and 8 samples from each patient, taken pretreatment and on-treatment. The chain links TRBV9 to TRBJ2-7, with TRBD2 matching over 7 bases. The receptor comes from a man in his fifties with urothelial cancer. Here the sequenced sample was PBMCs, taken around atezolizumab (anti-PD-L1) treatment. CDR3 coding DNA: TGTGCCAGCAGCGTAGGTTTCGGGGGGTACTACGAGCAGTACTTC. Its translation is CASSVGFGGYYEQYF.